The sequence of this TCR beta chain was determined in a study of shared clonotypes between healthy human individuals. Overall study results and limits: Compared with clonotypes that all four donors shared, non-shared clonotypes had lower generation probabilities. An effect of sequencing depth on clonotype sharing among donors was expected.

Only in-frame clones appear in the TCRdb table, and some are missing; sequencing was by immunoSEQ multiplex PCR. Found here are a few million clones, 85% to 95% of them singletons; the top ten hold around 0.4%. In this sample, this clone turned up a few times. The target antigen is unknown. The V end was cut by 2 bases, the J end by 7 bases, with 11 bases between. From germline, CDR1 is KGHSH and CDR2 LQKENI. This CDR3 region has 13 residues. This clonotype was obtained from a man aged 18 to 30 in good health. Some clones in this sample may be carry-over from other donors' samples. Input material: naive CD4+ T cells from PBMCs. Subset indicated: CD45RA+ positively selected. This chain uses TRBV18 with TRBJ1-1; the D is unclear. This CDR3 reads CASSPSRQDEAFF. CDR3 bases: TGTGCCAGCTCACCATCACGTCAGGATGAAGCTTTCTTT.